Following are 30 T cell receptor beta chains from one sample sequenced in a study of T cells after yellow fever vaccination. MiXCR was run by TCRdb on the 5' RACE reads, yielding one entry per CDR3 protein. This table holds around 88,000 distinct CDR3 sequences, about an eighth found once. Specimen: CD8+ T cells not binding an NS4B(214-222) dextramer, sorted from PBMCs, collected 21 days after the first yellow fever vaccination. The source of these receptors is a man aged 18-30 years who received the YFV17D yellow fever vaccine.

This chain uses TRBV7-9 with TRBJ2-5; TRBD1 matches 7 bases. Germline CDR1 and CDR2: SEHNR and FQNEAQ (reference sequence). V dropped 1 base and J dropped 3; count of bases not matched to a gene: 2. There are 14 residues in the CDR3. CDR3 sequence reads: CASSLVTGEETQYF. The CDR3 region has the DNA TGTGCCAGCAGCTTAGTAACAGGGGAAGAGACCCAGTACTTC.

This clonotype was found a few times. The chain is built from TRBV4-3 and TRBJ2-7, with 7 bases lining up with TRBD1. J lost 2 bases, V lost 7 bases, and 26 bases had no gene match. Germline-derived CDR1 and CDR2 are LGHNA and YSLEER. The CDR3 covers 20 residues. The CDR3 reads CASNTFPGQWSERRAYEQYV. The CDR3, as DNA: TGCGCCAGCAATACTTTCCCGGGACAGTGGTCTGAAAGGCGCGCCTACGAGCAGTACGTC.

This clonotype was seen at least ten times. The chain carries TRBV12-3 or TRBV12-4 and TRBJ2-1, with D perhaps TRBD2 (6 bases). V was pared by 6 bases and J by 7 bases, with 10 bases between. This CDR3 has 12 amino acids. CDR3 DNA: TGTGCCAGCAGCTTTGGGGGGAATGAGCAGTTCTTC. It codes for CASSFGGNEQFF.

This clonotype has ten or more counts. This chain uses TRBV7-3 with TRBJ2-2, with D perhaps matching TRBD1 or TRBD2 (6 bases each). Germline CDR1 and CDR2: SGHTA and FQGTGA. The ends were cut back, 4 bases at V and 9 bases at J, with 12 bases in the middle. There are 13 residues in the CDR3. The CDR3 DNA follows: TGTGCCAGCAGCTCGAGGGGGGCGAGGGAGCTGTTTTTT. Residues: CASSSRGARELFF.

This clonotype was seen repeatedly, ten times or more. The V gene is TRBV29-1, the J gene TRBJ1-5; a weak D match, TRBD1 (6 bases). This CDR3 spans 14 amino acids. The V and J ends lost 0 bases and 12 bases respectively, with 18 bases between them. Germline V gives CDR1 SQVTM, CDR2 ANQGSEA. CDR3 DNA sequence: TGCAGCGTTGAAGATCTCGGAGGGGGAGGCCTCCAGCATTTT. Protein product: CSVEDLGGGGLQHF. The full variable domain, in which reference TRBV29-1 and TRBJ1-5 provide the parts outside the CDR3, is SAVISQKPSRDICQRGTSLTIQCQVDSQVTMMFWYRQQPGQSLTLIATANQGSEATYESGFVIDKFPISRPNLTFSTLTVSNMSPEDSSIYLCSVEDLGGGGLQHFGDGTRLSIL.

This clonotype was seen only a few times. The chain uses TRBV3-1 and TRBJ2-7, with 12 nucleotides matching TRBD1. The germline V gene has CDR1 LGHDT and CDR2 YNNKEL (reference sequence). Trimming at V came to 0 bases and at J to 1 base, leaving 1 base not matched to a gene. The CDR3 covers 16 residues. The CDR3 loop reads CASSQEGQGASYEQYV. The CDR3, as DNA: TGTGCCAGCAGCCAAGAGGGACAGGGGGCATCCTACGAGCAGTACGTC.

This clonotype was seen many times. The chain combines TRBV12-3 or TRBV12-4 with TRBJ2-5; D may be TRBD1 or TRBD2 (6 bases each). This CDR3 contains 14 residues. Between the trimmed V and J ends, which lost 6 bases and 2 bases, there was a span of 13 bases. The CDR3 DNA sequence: TGTGCCAGCAGCCCACGGAGGGGGCAAGAGACCCAGTACTTC. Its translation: CASSPRRGQETQYF.

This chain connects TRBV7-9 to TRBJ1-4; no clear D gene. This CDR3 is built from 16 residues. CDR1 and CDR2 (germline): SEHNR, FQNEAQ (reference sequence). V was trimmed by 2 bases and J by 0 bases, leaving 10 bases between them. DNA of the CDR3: TGTGCCAGCAGCTTACCCACGGCCACAACTAATGAAAAACTGTTTTTT. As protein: CASSLPTATTNEKLFF.

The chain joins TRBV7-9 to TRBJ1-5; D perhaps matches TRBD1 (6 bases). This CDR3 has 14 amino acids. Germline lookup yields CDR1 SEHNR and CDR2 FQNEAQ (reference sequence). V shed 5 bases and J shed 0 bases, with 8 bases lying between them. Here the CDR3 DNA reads TGTGCCAGCAGCCGGGGGGCTAGCAATCAGCCCCAGCATTTT. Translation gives CASSRGASNQPQHF.

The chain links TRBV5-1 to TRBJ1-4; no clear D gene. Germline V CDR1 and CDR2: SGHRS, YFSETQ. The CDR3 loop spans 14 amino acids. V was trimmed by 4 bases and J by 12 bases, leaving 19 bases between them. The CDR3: CASSRTPEIEELFF. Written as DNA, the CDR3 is TGCGCCAGCAGCCGGACTCCCGAAATTGAGGAACTGTTTTTT. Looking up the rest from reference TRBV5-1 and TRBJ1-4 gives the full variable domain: KAGVTQTPRYLIKTRGQQVTLSCSPISGHRSVSWYQQTPGQGLQFLFEYFSETQRNKGNFPGRFSGRQFSNSRSEMNVSTLELGDSALYLCASSRTPEIEELFFGSGTQLSVL.

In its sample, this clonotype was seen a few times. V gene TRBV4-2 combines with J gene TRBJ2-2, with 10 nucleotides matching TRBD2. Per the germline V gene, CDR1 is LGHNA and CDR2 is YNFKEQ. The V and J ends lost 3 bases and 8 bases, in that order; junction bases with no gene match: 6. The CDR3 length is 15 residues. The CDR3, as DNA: TGTGCCAGCAGCCAGCTAGCGGGGGAAAGGGGGGAGCTGTTTTTT. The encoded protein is CASSQLAGERGELFF.

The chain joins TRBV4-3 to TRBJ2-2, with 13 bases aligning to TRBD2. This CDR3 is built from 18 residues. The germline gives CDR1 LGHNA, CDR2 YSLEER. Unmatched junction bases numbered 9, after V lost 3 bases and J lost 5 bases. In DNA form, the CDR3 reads TGCGCCAGCAGCCATCGGACTAGCGGGGGCCTTGGGACCGGGGAGCTGTTTTTT. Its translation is CASSHRTSGGLGTGELFF.

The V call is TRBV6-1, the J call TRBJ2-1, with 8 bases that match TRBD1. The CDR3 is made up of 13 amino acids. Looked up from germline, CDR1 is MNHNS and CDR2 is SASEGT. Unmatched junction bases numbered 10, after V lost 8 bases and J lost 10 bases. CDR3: CASSGQGWGEQFF. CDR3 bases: TGTGCCAGCTCCGGACAGGGATGGGGGGAGCAGTTCTTC.

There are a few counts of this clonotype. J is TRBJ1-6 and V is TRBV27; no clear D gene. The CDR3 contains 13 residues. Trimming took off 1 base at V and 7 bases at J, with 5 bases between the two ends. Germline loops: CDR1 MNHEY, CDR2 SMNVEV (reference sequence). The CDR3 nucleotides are TGTGCCAGCAGTTTATGGTTGAATTCACCCCTCCACTTT. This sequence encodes CASSLWLNSPLHF.

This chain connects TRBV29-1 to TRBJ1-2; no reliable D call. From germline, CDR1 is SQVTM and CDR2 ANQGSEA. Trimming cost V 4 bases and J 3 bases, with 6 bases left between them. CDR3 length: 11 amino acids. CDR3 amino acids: CSVVEDYGYTF. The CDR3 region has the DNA TGCAGCGTTGTGGAGGACTATGGCTACACCTTC.

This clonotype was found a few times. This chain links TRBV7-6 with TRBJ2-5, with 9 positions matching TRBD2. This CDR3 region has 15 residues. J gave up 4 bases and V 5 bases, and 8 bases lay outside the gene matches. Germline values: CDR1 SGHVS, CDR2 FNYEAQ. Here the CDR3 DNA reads TGTGCCAGCAGCGGAGGCGGGGGGGCAGGAGAGACCCAGTACTTC. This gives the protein CASSGGGGAGETQYF.

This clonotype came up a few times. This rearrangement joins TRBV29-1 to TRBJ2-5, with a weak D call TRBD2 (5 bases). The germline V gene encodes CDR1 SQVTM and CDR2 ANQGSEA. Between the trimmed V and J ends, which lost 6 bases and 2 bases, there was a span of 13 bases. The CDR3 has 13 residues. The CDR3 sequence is CSVGTGVQETQYF. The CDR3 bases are TGCAGCGTGGGTACCGGGGTACAAGAGACCCAGTACTTC.

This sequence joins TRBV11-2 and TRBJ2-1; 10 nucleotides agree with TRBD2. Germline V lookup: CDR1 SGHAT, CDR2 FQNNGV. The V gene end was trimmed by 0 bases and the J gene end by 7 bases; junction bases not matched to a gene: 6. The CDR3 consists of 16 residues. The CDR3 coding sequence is TGTGCCAGCAGCTTAGAGGTAGCGGGGGGCTGGAATGAGCAGTTCTTC. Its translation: CASSLEVAGGWNEQFF. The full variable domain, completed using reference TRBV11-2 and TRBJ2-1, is EAGVAQSPRYKIIEKRQSVAFWCNPISGHATLYWYQQILGQGPKLLIQFQNNGVVDDSQLPKDRFSAERLKGVDSTLKIQPAKLEDSAVYLCASSLEVAGGWNEQFFGPGTRLTVL.

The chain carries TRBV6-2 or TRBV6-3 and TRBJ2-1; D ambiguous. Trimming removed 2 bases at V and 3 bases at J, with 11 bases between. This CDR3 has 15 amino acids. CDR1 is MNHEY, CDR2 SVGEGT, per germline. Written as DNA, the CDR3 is TGTGCCAGCAGTTACAGGGCATCCTTCTACAATGAGCAGTTCTTC. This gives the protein CASSYRASFYNEQFF.

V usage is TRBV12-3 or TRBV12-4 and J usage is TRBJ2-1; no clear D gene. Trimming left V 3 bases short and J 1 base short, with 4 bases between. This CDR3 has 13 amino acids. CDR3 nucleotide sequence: TGTGCCAGCAGTTTTGTTTCCTACAATGAGCAGTTCTTC. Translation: CASSFVSYNEQFF.

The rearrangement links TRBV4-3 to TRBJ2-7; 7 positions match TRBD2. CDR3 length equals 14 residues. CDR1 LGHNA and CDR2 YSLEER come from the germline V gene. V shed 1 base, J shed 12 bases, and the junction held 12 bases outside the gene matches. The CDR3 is CASSQGLGDYVPYF. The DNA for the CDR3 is TGCGCCAGCAGCCAAGGTCTGGGGGACTACGTCCCGTACTTC.

The CDR3 sequence: CASSQGLGREVDEQFF. The CDR3 nucleotides are TGCGCCAGCAGTCAAGGCCTGGGCAGGGAAGTTGATGAGCAGTTCTTC. V is TRBV23-1 and J is TRBJ2-1; tentatively, D is TRBD1 (5 bases). TRBV23-1 is sorted into the ORF group, with uncertain function. The CDR3 totals 16 residues. Trimming took 2 bases from V and 8 from J, leaving 19 bases between them.

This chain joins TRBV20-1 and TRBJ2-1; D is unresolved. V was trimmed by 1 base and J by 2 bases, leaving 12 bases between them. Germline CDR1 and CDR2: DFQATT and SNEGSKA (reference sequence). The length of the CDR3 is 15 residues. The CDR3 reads CSARVTPIPYNEQFF. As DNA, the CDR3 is TGCAGTGCTAGAGTCACGCCTATTCCCTACAATGAGCAGTTCTTC.

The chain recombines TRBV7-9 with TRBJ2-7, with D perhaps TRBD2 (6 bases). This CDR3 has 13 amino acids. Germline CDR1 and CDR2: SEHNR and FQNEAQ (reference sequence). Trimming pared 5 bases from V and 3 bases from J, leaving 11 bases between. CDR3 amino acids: CASSLGGFYEQYV. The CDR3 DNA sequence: TGTGCCAGCAGCCTGGGGGGTTTCTACGAGCAGTACGTC.

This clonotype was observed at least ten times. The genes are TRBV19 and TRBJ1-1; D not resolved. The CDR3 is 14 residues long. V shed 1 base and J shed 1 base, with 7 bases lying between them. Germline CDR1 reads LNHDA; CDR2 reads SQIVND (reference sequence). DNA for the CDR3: TGTGCCAGTAGTATAGGGGCCCCGAACACTGAAGCTTTCTTT. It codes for CASSIGAPNTEAFF.

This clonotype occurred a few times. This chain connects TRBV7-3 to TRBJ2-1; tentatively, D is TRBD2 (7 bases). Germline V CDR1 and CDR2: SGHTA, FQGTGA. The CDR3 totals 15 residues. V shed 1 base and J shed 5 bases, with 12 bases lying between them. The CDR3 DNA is TGTGCCAGCAGCTTAAGTGGGGGGGGCCACAATGAGCAGTTCTTC. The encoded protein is CASSLSGGGHNEQFF.

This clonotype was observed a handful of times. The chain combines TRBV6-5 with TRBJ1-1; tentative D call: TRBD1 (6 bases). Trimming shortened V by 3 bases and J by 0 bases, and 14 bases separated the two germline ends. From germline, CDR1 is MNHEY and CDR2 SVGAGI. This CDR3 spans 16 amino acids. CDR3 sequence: CASSYPERTVNTEAFF. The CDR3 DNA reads TGTGCCAGCAGTTATCCGGAAAGGACAGTGAACACTGAAGCTTTCTTT.

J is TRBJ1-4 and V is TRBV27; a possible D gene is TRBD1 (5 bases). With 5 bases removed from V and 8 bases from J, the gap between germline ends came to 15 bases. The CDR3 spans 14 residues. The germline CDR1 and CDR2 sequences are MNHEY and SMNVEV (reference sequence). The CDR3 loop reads CASSPPGSGEKLFF. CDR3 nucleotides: TGTGCCAGCAGTCCCCCAGGGTCAGGGGAAAAACTGTTTTTT.

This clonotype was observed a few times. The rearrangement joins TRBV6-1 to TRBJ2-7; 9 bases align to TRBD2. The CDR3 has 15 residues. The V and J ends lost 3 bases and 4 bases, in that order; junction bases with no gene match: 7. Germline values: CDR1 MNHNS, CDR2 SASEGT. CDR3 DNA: TGTGCCAGCAGTGACTTTATAGCGGGGGAGTACGAGCAGTACGTC. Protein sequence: CASSDFIAGEYEQYV.

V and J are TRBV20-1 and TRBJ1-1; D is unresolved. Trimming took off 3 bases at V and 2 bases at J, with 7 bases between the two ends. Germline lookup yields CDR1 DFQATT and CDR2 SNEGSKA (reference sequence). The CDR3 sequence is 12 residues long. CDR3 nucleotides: TGCAGTGCTAGTCTCAGCAACACTGAAGCTTTCTTT. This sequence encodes CSASLSNTEAFF.